The sequence of this T cell receptor (beta chain) was determined in a study of blood T cell repertoires in COVID-19. At the level of the study: The samples span acute and convalescent COVID-19 from the United States, Italy and Spain. The analysed material was cDNA or gDNA that came from T cells, B-cell-depleted T cells, or PBMCs.

From germline, CDR1 is SQVTM and CDR2 ANQGSEA. This CDR3 is 15 amino acids long. About this clone itself: The germline gene is not matched at one end of the junction; a read error may be the cause.

Per the original data handling: Estimates of nucleated cell counts were drawn from the amplification of reference gene primers. Libraries were prepared by immunoSEQ multiplex PCR; TCRdb keeps only in-frame clonotypes and omits some of them. The DNA was the basis for D and trimming; V, J and clone size are from that table. This sample has 130,000 or so clones, with over 70% found just once. The chain carries TRBV29-1 and TRBJ2-1; 9 nucleotides agree with TRBD1. The sequenced sample was peripheral blood. The TCR was taken from a man aged 80 or over with acute or convalescent COVID-19. The CDR3 DNA reads TGCAGCGTCGAAGAAACAGGGGGCTCGATCAATGAGCAGTTCTTC. Translating gives CSVEETGGSINEQFF.